This entry is about one TCR beta chain. Antigen: not known. Germline V lookup: CDR1 SGHKS, CDR2 YYEKEE (reference sequence). The CDR3 extends over 15 amino acids. Trimming took off 4 bases at V and 15 bases at J, with 25 bases between the two ends. TCRdb re-derived calls from the reads in MiXCR, one entry per CDR3 protein. The table records a few hundred thousand distinct CDR3 sequences, 26% of them present only once. This sample is part of a study of T cell repertoires in cytomegalovirus infection. About the research overall: Indications came from public TCR beta signatures; they pointed to CMV infection and to a matching HLA type.

Study-wide results and limits: Clonotype analysis showed dominance of the ex vivo response by HLA-C-restricted CMV-specific TCR beta clonotypes. Cumulative public TCR beta family frequency identified carriers of CMV plus the relevant HLA.

This sequence joins TRBV5-5 and TRBJ2-2; a possible D gene is TRBD1 (6 bases). The source of this sequence is a human donor in good health (CMV status not recorded). Some clones in this sample may be carry-over from other donors' samples. Sequencing was performed on PBMCs. In nucleotides, the CDR3 is TGTGCCAGCAGCCCGCAGACAGGTCCCCATGGGCCGATGTTTTTT. This encodes CASSPQTGPHGPMFF.